These 5 T cell receptor beta chains originate from one sample sequenced in a study of shared clonotypes between healthy human individuals. Sequencing was performed with immunoSEQ multiplex PCR; in TCRdb, only in-frame clones are kept and a portion is missing. Seen here are 2 million to 2.5 million clones, roughly 92% observed once, and the top ten hold approximately 0.4%. What was sequenced was naive CD4+ T cells from PBMCs. As to subset: CD45RA+ positively selected. These receptors originate from a man in his late teens or twenties in good health. Some clones in this sample may be carry-over from other donors' samples.

The chain employs TRBV7-6 and TRBJ2-1, with a possible D match to TRBD2 (6 bases). The germline V gene has CDR1 SGHVS and CDR2 FNYEAQ. This CDR3 region has 16 residues. V lost 5 bases, J lost 4 bases, and 18 bases lay in between. DNA of the CDR3: TGTGCCAGCAGCGAAGCTCGTAGCGGAAATTACAATGAGCAGTTCTTC. Its protein is CASSEARSGNYNEQFF.

The chain joins TRBV27 to TRBJ2-2; the match to TRBD2 covers 9 bases. The CDR3 is 15 residues long. V gave up 3 bases and J gave up 7 bases; unmatched junction bases: 6. In germline, CDR1 is MNHEY, CDR2 SMNVEV (reference sequence). The CDR3 region is CASSFSGTSYGELFF. The CDR3 coding sequence is TGTGCCAGCAGTTTTTCCGGGACTAGCTACGGGGAGCTGTTTTTT.

This clone was seen once. The gene calls are TRBV15 and TRBJ1-2; 7 positions agree with TRBD1. V was pared by 5 bases and J by 7 bases, with 7 bases of the junction left unmatched. This CDR3 is built from 13 residues. Germline-derived CDR1 and CDR2 are LNHNV and YYDKDF (reference sequence). The CDR3 reads CATSSRQGSGYTF. The CDR3 region has the DNA TGTGCCACCAGCTCCCGACAGGGCTCTGGCTACACCTTC.

The chain recombines TRBV11-2 with TRBJ2-1; 13 nucleotides agree with TRBD2. This CDR3 has 16 residues. CDR1 and CDR2 from the germline V gene are SGHAT and FQNNGV. V lost 5 bases and J lost 5; bases outside the gene matches: 6. The CDR3 DNA sequence: TGTGCCAGCAGCCAAGAGGGACTAGCGGGGAACAATGAGCAGTTCTTC. Encoded protein: CASSQEGLAGNNEQFF. The whole variable domain, filled in from reference TRBV11-2 and TRBJ2-1, reads EAGVAQSPRYKIIEKRQSVAFWCNPISGHATLYWYQQILGQGPKLLIQFQNNGVVDDSQLPKDRFSAERLKGVDSTLKIQPAKLEDSAVYLCASSQEGLAGNNEQFFGPGTRLTVL.

The chain is built from TRBV30 and TRBJ2-3; D may correspond to TRBD1 or TRBD2 (5 bases each). The CDR3 loop spans 14 amino acids. Germline V gene lookup returns CDR1 GTSNPN and CDR2 SVGIG (reference sequence). V gave up 3 bases and J gave up 0 bases, with 10 bases separating them. The CDR3 nucleotides read TGTGCCTGGAGGGGACGGCCGAGCACAGATACGCAGTATTTT. Protein product: CAWRGRPSTDTQYF. The whole variable domain, remainder taken from reference TRBV30 and TRBJ2-3, is SQTIHQWPATLVQPVGSPLSLECTVEGTSNPNLYWYRQAAGRGLQLLFYSVGIGQISSEVPQNLSASRPQDRQFILSSKKLLLSDSGFYLCAWRGRPSTDTQYFGPGTRLTVL.